These T cell receptor beta chains were read from a single sample in a study of T cells in localized non-small cell lung cancer. The repertoire was sequenced with immunoSEQ multiplex PCR; TCRdb's copy has only in-frame clones and lacks some. The data show about 59,000 clones, with approximately 90% seen just once and 15% to 20% held by the top ten. This specimen consisted of peripheral blood, obtained before any cancer treatment. The receptors originated from a man aged 40 to 69 with stage I lung adenocarcinoma. Each CDR3 is given with its conserved first and last residue. D genes are given only for firm matches. Size tells how often a clone was seen (once, few, many) or the class of an expanded clone, and some rows leave it out.

d_gene	abundance	j_gene	v_gene	len	CDR3aa	CDR3nt
TRBD2	.	TRBJ2-7	TRBV30	13	CAWSGDRGDEQYF	TGTGCCTGGAGTGGGGACCGGGGGGACGAGCAGTACTTC
.	once	TRBJ1-2	TRBV20-1	11	CSARLPPSYTF	TGCAGTGCTAGACTCCCCCCCTCCTACACCTTC
.	.	TRBJ2-7	TRBV5-1	14	CASSFPGDGYEQYF	TGCGCCAGCAGCTTCCCGGGAGACGGGTACGAGCAGTACTTC
.	.	TRBJ1-1	TRBV6-1	15	CASGTYFAENTEAFF	TGTGCCAGCGGAACCTATTTTGCAGAGAACACTGAAGCTTTCTTT
TRBD2	.	TRBJ2-3	TRBV6-1	17	CASSELGAGLGKDTQYF	TGTGCCAGCAGTGAACTTGGAGCGGGACTAGGGAAAGATACGCAGTATTTT
TRBD1	.	TRBJ2-6	TRBV9	16	CASSGDRSSGANVLTF	TGTGCCAGCAGCGGGGACAGGAGCTCTGGGGCCAACGTCCTGACTTTC
TRBD1	.	TRBJ2-5	TRBV28	15	CASSLGQGMTETQYF	TGTGCCAGCAGCTTGGGACAGGGTATGACGGAGACCCAGTACTTC
TRBD1	.	TRBJ1-1	TRBV10-1	14	CASRTGVGNTEAFF	TGCGCCAGCAGGACAGGGGTCGGGAACACTGAAGCTTTCTTT
TRBD1	.	TRBJ2-3	TRBV5-1	13	CASSLQGTDTQYF	TGCGCCAGCAGTTTACAGGGGACAGATACGCAGTATTTT
TRBD1	.	TRBJ2-7	TRBV5-6	15	CASSSPGQGVNEQYF	TGTGCCAGCAGCTCGCCGGGACAGGGGGTCAACGAGCAGTACTTC
.	once	TRBJ2-7	TRBV4-1	14	CASSQDRGYGEQYF	TGCGCCAGCAGCCAAGACAGGGGTTACGGCGAGCAGTACTTC
TRBD1	.	TRBJ2-7	TRBV5-8	14	CASSLGQGKYEQYF	TGTGCCAGCAGCCTGGGACAGGGGAAATACGAGCAGTACTTC
TRBD1	.	TRBJ2-3	TRBV18	15	CASSVTGDRTDTQYF	TGTGCCAGCTCCGTGACAGGGGACCGCACAGATACGCAGTATTTT
TRBD2	.	TRBJ2-5	TRBV4-2	13	CASSQGGRETQYF	TGTGCCAGCAGCCAGGGCGGGAGGGAGACCCAGTACTTC
TRBD2	.	TRBJ2-3	TRBV7-8	17	CASSFLGSGSVTDTQYF	TGTGCCAGCAGCTTCCTGGGGAGCGGGAGCGTTACAGATACGCAGTATTTT
.	.	TRBJ2-1	TRBV30	12	CAWGYSGNEQFF	TGTGCCTGGGGGTATAGCGGCAATGAGCAGTTCTTC
.	.	TRBJ2-4	TRBV5-8	13	CASSREAKNIQYF	TGTGCCAGCAGCCGGGAAGCCAAAAACATTCAGTACTTC
.	.	TRBJ1-2	TRBV6-5	15	CASSYTTGTNYGYTF	TGTGCCAGCAGTTACACTACAGGGACTAACTATGGCTACACCTTC
.	.	TRBJ1-5	TRBV11-2	17	CASSDLPGTVSNQPQHF	TGTGCCAGCAGCGACCTCCCCGGGACGGTTAGCAATCAGCCCCAGCATTTT
TRBD1	.	TRBJ2-7	TRBV19	14	CATARRDRDHEQYF	TGTGCCACCGCCCGCCGGGACAGGGATCACGAGCAGTACTTC
.	.	TRBJ2-7	TRBV18	12	CASSLISAEQYF	TGTGCCAGCTCACTCATCTCCGCCGAGCAGTACTTC
.	.	TRBJ1-3	TRBV19	16	CASSISGADSGNTIYF	TGTGCCAGTAGTATCTCCGGGGCAGACTCTGGAAACACCATATATTTT
TRBD1	once	TRBJ1-5	TRBV7-9	16	CASSSGDRAFGEPQHF	TGTGCCAGCAGCTCAGGAGACAGGGCTTTTGGGGAGCCCCAGCATTTT
TRBD2	.	TRBJ2-3	TRBV19	14	CASRRLAGGNTQYF	TGTGCCAGTAGAAGACTAGCGGGAGGAAATACGCAGTATTTT
TRBD1	once	TRBJ1-1	TRBV7-8	14	CASSYRQGGTEAFF	TGTGCCAGCAGCTACCGACAGGGAGGCACTGAAGCTTTCTTT
.	.	TRBJ1-4	TRBV6-1	14	CASSRGTLNEKLFF	TGTGCCAGCAGTAGGGGCACCCTTAATGAAAAACTGTTTTTT
TRBD1	.	TRBJ1-1	TRBV7-9	17	CASSLAGTGYKNTEAFF	TGTGCCAGCAGCTTAGCTGGGACAGGTTACAAGAACACTGAAGCTTTCTTT
.	.	TRBJ2-7	TRBV6-5	14	CASSYGGGAYEQYF	TGTGCCAGCAGTTACGGGGGGGGCGCCTACGAGCAGTACTTC
TRBD2	once	TRBJ2-1	TRBV11-2	15	CASSLLTSGSNEQFF	TGTGCCAGCAGCCTCCTGACTAGCGGGAGTAATGAGCAGTTCTTC
.	.	TRBJ2-1	TRBV20-1	10	CSARWNEQFF	TGCAGTGCCCGATGGAATGAGCAGTTCTTC
TRBD2	.	TRBJ2-7	TRBV10-2	15	CASSDTSGGLYEQYF	TGCGCCAGCAGTGATACTAGCGGGGGACTCTACGAGCAGTACTTC
.	.	TRBJ2-5	TRBV5-1	11	CASSAEETQYF	TGCGCCAGCAGCGCCGAAGAGACCCAGTACTTC
TRBD2	.	TRBJ2-1	TRBV2	13	CASSEEVLAGLFF	TGTGCCAGCAGTGAAGAGGTGCTAGCGGGACTGTTCTTC
.	.	TRBJ2-1	TRBV5-1	14	CASSSSSYHNEQFF	TGCGCCAGCAGTTCGTCGTCATACCACAATGAGCAGTTCTTC
.	.	TRBJ1-2	TRBV2	14	CASSAPATGYGYTF	TGTGCCAGCAGTGCTCCAGCGACGGGTTATGGCTACACCTTC
.	once	TRBJ2-7	TRBV27	12	CASSPFRSEQYF	TGTGCCAGCAGTCCGTTCAGAAGCGAGCAGTACTTC
.	few	TRBJ2-7	TRBV13	12	CASHQGSYEQYF	TGTGCCAGCCACCAGGGTTCCTACGAGCAGTACTTC
.	.	TRBJ2-1	TRBV28	15	CASSLSPGIYNEQFF	TGTGCCAGCAGTTTATCTCCGGGGATCTACAATGAGCAGTTCTTC
.	once	TRBJ2-2	TRBV2	13	CASSVGNTGELFF	TGTGCCAGCAGTGTGGGGAACACCGGGGAGCTGTTTTTT
.	few	TRBJ1-5	TRBV30	12	CAWSVGNQPQHF	TGTGCCTGGAGTGTAGGCAATCAGCCCCAGCATTTT
.	.	TRBJ1-4	TRBV7-9	13	CASSLTYGEKLFF	TGTGCCAGCAGCTTAACGTACGGTGAAAAACTGTTTTTT
.	once	TRBJ1-6	TRBV5-1	15	CASSLVEGNNSPLHF	TGCGCCAGCAGCTTGGTGGAGGGGAACAATTCACCCCTCCACTTT
.	.	TRBJ1-3	TRBV7-8	15	CASSYQGVSGNTIYF	TGTGCCAGCAGCTACCAGGGTGTCTCTGGAAACACCATATATTTT
TRBD1	.	TRBJ1-1	TRBV29-1	13	CSVTGQGNTEAFF	TGCAGCGTTACGGGACAGGGTAACACTGAAGCTTTCTTT
.	once	TRBJ2-3	TRBV5-5	12	CASSLRSDTQYF	TGTGCCAGCAGCCTCAGGTCGGATACGCAGTATTTT
.	few	TRBJ2-1	TRBV29-1	12	CSVELGRDEQFF	TGCAGCGTTGAACTTGGTAGGGATGAGCAGTTCTTC
.	once	TRBJ2-7	TRBV4-2	14	CASSHGGNSYEQYF	TGTGCCAGCAGCCACGGCGGGAACTCCTACGAGCAGTACTTC
.	.	TRBJ1-4	TRBV19	15	CASSRQVSGGEKLFF	TGTGCCAGTAGTCGACAGGTTTCTGGAGGAGAAAAACTGTTTTTT